One sample yielded the 17 T cell receptor beta chains listed below, sequenced in a study of CD8 T cells in ankylosing spondylitis. TCRdb processed the 5' RACE reads anew with MiXCR; each CDR3 protein has one entry. The table lists 200,000 or so distinct CDR3 sequences, over 10% of them singletons, with 11% in the top ten. Specimen: blood, either unsorted or a sorted T cell fraction (not recorded which). These receptors came from a female donor with ankylosing spondylitis or in good health (not recorded which).

The chain uses TRBV7-8 and TRBJ2-1; 8 bases fit TRBD1. CDR3 size: 16 residues. Germline V gene data show CDR1 as SGHVS and CDR2 as FQNEAQ. V shed 6 bases, J shed 2 bases, and the junction held 9 bases outside the gene matches. The chain's CDR3 is CASSPRRQGPYNEQFF. In DNA, the CDR3 is TGTGCCAGCAGTCCCCGGCGACAGGGGCCCTACAATGAGCAGTTCTTC. The full variable domain, its missing parts supplied by reference TRBV7-8 and TRBJ2-1, is GAGVSQSPRYKVAKRGQDVALRCDPISGHVSLFWYQQALGQGPEFLTYFQNEAQLDKSGLPSDRFFAERPEGSVSTLKIQRTQQEDSAVYLCASSPRRQGPYNEQFFGPGTRLTVL.

This clonotype has only one observation. The chain couples TRBV18 to TRBJ1-3; the D gene is possibly TRBD1 (5 bases). Germline V lookup: CDR1 KGHSH, CDR2 LQKENI. V dropped 3 bases and J dropped 1 base, with 13 bases sitting between them. The CDR3 has 16 amino acids. CDR3 sequence reads: CASSPRYEGSGNTIYF. The CDR3 region has the DNA TGTGCCAGCTCACCTCGGTACGAGGGGTCTGGAAACACCATATATTTT. The full variable domain, rest sourced from reference TRBV18 and TRBJ1-3, is NAGVMQNPRHLVRRRGQEARLRCSPMKGHSHVYWYRQLPEEGLKFMVYLQKENIIDESGMPKERFSAEFPKEGPSILRIQQVVRGDSAAYFCASSPRYEGSGNTIYFGEGSWLTVV.

The chain recombines TRBV29-1 with TRBJ2-5; D uncertain. V lost 3 bases and J 2 bases, leaving 7 bases between the germline ends. Germline CDR1 is SQVTM and CDR2 is ANQGSEA. CDR3 size: 12 residues. The DNA of the CDR3 is TGCAGCGTTGATTTACCGCAAGAGACCCAGTACTTC. This codes for CSVDLPQETQYF. Using reference TRBV29-1 and TRBJ2-5 for the parts outside the CDR3, the full variable domain is SAVISQKPSRDICQRGTSLTIQCQVDSQVTMMFWYRQQPGQSLTLIATANQGSEATYESGFVIDKFPISRPNLTFSTLTVSNMSPEDSSIYLCSVDLPQETQYFGPGTRLLVL.

This clonotype was observed many times. The rearrangement uses TRBV20-1 and TRBJ2-3, with D maybe TRBD2 (5 bases). CDR1 DFQATT and CDR2 SNEGSKA come from the germline V gene (reference sequence). V lost 5 bases, J lost 0 bases, and 6 bases lay in between. The CDR3 is 12 amino acids. The CDR3 loop reads CSAERSTDTQYF. CDR3 DNA: TGCAGTGCTGAGCGGAGCACAGATACGCAGTATTTT.

Many counts were recorded for this clonotype. J is TRBJ1-1 and V is TRBV29-1; 7 bases are a match to TRBD1. V lost 6 bases, J lost 4 bases, and 5 bases stayed unmatched. The length of the CDR3 is 12 residues. Germline CDR1 is SQVTM and CDR2 is ANQGSEA. The CDR3 sequence is CSVDRAGTEAFF. The CDR3 DNA is TGCAGCGTCGACAGGGCGGGCACTGAAGCTTTCTTT.

This clonotype was seen many times. This rearrangement joins TRBV5-1 to TRBJ2-2; the D is unclear. The CDR3 runs to 14 residues. Trimming took 4 bases from V and 3 from J, leaving 10 bases between them. Germline V gives CDR1 SGHRS, CDR2 YFSETQ. In nucleotides, the CDR3 is TGCGCCAGCAGCCCGGATGGCTACACCGGGGAGCTGTTTTTT. Protein: CASSPDGYTGELFF.

This clonotype came up a few times. A read error is possible here, since a much larger clone lies one base away. V usage is TRBV12-3 or TRBV12-4 and J usage is TRBJ1-1; D might be TRBD1 (6 bases). The CDR3 has 12 residues. V shed 10 bases and J shed 8 bases, with 17 bases lying between them. The CDR3 DNA follows: TGTGCCACCCTCCCTGAGGGGGAAGAAGCTTTCTTT. It yields the protein CATLPEGEEAFF.

There are many counts of this clonotype. The V and J genes are TRBV20-1 and TRBJ2-2; TRBD2 matches at 11 bases. The CDR3 has 14 residues. Germline CDR1 is DFQATT and CDR2 is SNEGSKA (reference sequence). This chain's CDR3 is CGLLAGDGTGELFF. DNA for the CDR3: TGCGGTTTACTAGCGGGAGATGGCACCGGGGAGCTGTTTTTT.

The V call is TRBV7-8, the J call TRBJ2-7; possibly TRBD1 for D (5 bases). The germline CDR1 and CDR2 sequences are SGHVS and FQNEAQ. Deletions cut 1 base from V and 6 bases from J, with 10 bases between. This CDR3 spans 13 amino acids. Here the CDR3 reads CASSLVAGIEQYF. CDR3 bases: TGTGCCAGCAGCTTAGTAGCAGGGATCGAGCAGTACTTC.

This clonotype was observed at least ten times. The V call is TRBV5-6, the J call TRBJ2-1; D not resolved. Germline V lookup: CDR1 SGHDT, CDR2 YYEEEE. Trimming removed 0 bases from V and 2 bases from J, with 12 bases in between. The CDR3 consists of 16 residues. As DNA, the CDR3 is TGTGCCAGCAGCTTGGACCGCGGAGCAACCTACAATGAGCAGTTCTTC. Encoded protein: CASSLDRGATYNEQFF. Looking up the rest from reference TRBV5-6 and TRBJ2-1 gives the full variable domain: DAGVTQSPTHLIKTRGQQVTLRCSPKSGHDTVSWYQQALGQGPQFIFQYYEEEERQRGNFPDRFSGHQFPNYSSELNVNALLLGDSALYLCASSLDRGATYNEQFFGPGTRLTVL.

The CDR3 sequence is CASSQGNSGNTIYF. CDR3 in DNA: TGTGCCAGCAGCCAAGGAAACTCTGGAAACACCATATATTTT. The chain couples TRBV3-1 to TRBJ1-3; D is ambiguous. V dropped 1 base and J dropped 0 bases, with 4 bases sitting between them. CDR3 length: 14 residues. Germline CDR1 and CDR2: LGHDT and YNNKEL (reference sequence).

CDR3 amino acids: CASSLGAGGSDTQYF. Written as DNA, the CDR3 is TGCGCCAGCAGCTTGGGCGCAGGGGGTTCAGATACGCAGTATTTT. The chain employs TRBV5-1 and TRBJ2-3, with 7 positions matching TRBD1. Looked up from germline, CDR1 is SGHRS and CDR2 is YFSETQ. Trimming took 0 bases from V and 4 from J; bases not matched to a gene: 5. This CDR3 is 15 amino acids long.

This clonotype was detected many times. DNA for the CDR3: TGTGCCAGCAAGGGCCAAGGACTTTACAATGAGCAGTTCTTC. Translating gives CASKGQGLYNEQFF. This sequence joins TRBV27 and TRBJ2-1; a weak D match, TRBD2 (5 bases). CDR1 MNHEY and CDR2 SMNVEV come from the germline V gene (reference sequence). V lost 7 bases to trimming and J lost 4 bases, with 14 bases between them. The CDR3 sequence is 14 residues long.

With respect to this clonotype: The germline gene is not matched at one end of the junction; a read error may be the cause. The V call is TRBV7-3, the J call TRBJ2-1; D is ambiguous. Germline lookup yields CDR1 SGHTA and CDR2 FQGTGA. This CDR3 has 15 residues. CDR3 sequence: CASSPDASSYNKQFF. In DNA form, the CDR3 reads TGTGCCAGCTCCCCGGACGCGAGCTCCTACAATAAGCAGTTCTTC. Based on the CDR3 plus reference TRBV7-3 and TRBJ2-1, the full variable domain is GAGVSQTPSNKVTEKGKYVELRCDPISGHTALYWYRQSLGQGPEFLIYFQGTGAADDSGLPNDRFFAVRPEGSVSTLKIQRTERGDSAVYLCASSPDASSYNKQFFGPGTRLTVL.

There are many counts of this clonotype. The chain recombines TRBV12-3 or TRBV12-4 with TRBJ2-1; D is unresolved. Between the trimmed V and J ends, which lost 6 bases and 4 bases, there was a span of 13 bases. CDR3 size: 14 residues. The CDR3 is CASRTGGLYNEQFF. In DNA form, the CDR3 reads TGTGCCAGCAGGACTGGCGGATTATACAATGAGCAGTTCTTC.

The gene calls are TRBV20-1 and TRBJ2-2; D is possibly TRBD1 (5 bases). The CDR3 is 15 amino acids. V was pared by 5 bases and J by 4 bases, with 17 bases between. CDR1 and CDR2 from the germline V gene are DFQATT and SNEGSKA (reference sequence). The CDR3, as DNA: TGCAGTGCTCGTCCGAGCAGGGTCGCCACCGGGGAGCTGTTTTTT. Translation: CSARPSRVATGELFF.

This clonotype was counted many times. The V call is TRBV5-5, the J call TRBJ2-2; no firm D call. CDR1 and CDR2 (germline): SGHKS, YYEKEE (reference sequence). The CDR3 is made up of 15 amino acids. The V end lost 2 bases, the J end lost 4 bases, and 12 bases lay between the germline ends. The CDR3 loop reads CASSFSSHTTGELFF. The CDR3, as DNA: TGTGCCAGCAGCTTTTCGAGTCACACCACCGGGGAGCTGTTTTTT.